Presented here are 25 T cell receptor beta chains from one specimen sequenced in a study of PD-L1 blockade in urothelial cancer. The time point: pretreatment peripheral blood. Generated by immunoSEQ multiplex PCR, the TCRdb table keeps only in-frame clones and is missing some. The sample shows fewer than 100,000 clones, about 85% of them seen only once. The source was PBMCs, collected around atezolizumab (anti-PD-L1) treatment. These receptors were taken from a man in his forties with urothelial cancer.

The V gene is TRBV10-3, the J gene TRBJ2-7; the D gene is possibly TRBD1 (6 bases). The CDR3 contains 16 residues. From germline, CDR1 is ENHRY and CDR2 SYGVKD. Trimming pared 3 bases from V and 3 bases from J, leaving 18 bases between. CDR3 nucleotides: TGTGCCATCAGTGATCCCGCGCAGGGGACGTACTACGAGCAGTACTTC. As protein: CAISDPAQGTYYEQYF.

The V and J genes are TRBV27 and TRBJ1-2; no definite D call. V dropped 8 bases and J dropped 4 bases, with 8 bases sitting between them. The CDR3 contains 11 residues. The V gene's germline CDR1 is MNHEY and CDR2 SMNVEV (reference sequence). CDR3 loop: CASRGGYGYTF. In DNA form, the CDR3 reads TGTGCCAGCCGGGGAGGCTATGGCTACACCTTC.

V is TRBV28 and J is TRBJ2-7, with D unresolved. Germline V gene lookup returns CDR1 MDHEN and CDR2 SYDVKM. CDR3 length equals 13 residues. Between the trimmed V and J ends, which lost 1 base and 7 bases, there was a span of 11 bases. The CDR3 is CASSLSHSKEQYF. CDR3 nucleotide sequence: TGTGCCAGCAGTTTATCCCACTCGAAAGAGCAGTACTTC.

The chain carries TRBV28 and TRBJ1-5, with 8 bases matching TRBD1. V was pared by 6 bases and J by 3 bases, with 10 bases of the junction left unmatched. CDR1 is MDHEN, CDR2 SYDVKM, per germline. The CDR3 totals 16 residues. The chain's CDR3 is CASSTGTGWFNQPQHF. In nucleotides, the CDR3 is TGTGCCAGCAGCACTGGGACAGGTTGGTTCAATCAGCCCCAGCATTTT.

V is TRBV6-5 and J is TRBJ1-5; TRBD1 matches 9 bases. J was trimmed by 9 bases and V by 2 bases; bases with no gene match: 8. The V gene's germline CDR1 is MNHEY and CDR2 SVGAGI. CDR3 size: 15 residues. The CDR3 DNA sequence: TGTGCCAGCAGTTACAACAGGGGGCCTGGGTGGCCCCAGCATTTT. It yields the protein CASSYNRGPGWPQHF.

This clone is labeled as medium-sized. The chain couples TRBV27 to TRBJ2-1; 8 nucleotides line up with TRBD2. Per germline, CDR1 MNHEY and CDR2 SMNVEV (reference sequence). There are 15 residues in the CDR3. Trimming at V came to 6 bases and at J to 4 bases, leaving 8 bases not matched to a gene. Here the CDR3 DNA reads TGTGCCAGCAGGGAGGGAGCGGGAGCTTACAATGAGCAGTTCTTC. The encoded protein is CASREGAGAYNEQFF.

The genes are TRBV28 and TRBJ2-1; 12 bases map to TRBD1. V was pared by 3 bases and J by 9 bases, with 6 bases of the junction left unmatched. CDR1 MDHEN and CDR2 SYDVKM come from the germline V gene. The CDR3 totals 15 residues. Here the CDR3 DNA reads TGTGCCAGCAGTTTGGGACAGGGGGCGCTGGGTGAGCAGTTCTTC. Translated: CASSLGQGALGEQFF.

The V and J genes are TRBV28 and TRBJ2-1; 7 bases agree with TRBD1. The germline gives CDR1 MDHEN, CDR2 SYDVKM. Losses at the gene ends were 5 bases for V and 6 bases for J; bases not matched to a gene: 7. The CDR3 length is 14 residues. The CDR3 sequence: CASSHRGLINEQFF. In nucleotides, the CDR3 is TGTGCCAGCAGTCACAGGGGCCTTATCAATGAGCAGTTCTTC.

CDR3 amino acids: CASRAGTSGTEQYF. The CDR3 DNA reads as TGTGCCAGCAGGGCCGGGACTAGCGGGACCGAGCAGTACTTC. V is TRBV5-4 and J is TRBJ2-7; TRBD2 matches 13 bases. CDR3 length: 14 amino acids. Trimming at V came to 5 bases and at J to 6 bases, leaving 5 bases not matched to a gene. Germline V gene lookup returns CDR1 SGHNT and CDR2 YYREEE (reference sequence).

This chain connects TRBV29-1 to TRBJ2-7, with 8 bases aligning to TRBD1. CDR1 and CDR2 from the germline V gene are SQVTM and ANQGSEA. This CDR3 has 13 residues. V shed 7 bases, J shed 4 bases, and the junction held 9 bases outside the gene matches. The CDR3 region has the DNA TGCAGCGCTGGACAGGGATCACCTTACGAGCAGTACTTC. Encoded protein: CSAGQGSPYEQYF.

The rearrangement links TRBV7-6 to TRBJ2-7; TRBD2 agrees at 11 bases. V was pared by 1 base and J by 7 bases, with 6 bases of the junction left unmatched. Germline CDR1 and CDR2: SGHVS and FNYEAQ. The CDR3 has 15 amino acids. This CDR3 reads CASSLGLAGSSEQYF. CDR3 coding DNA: TGTGCCAGCAGCTTAGGACTAGCGGGATCGAGTGAGCAGTACTTC.

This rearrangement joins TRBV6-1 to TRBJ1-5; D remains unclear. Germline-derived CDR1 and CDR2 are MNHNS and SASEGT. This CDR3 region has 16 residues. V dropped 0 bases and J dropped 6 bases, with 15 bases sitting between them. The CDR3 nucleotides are TGTGCCAGCAGTGAAGCGTGGACTCCCCTAGGTCAGCCCCAGCATTTT. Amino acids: CASSEAWTPLGQPQHF.

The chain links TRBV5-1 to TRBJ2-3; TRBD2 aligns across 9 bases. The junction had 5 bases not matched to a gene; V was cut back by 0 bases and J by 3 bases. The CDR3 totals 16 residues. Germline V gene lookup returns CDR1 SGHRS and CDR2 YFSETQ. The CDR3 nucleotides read TGCGCCAGCAGCTTGGGTCTAGCGGGATTTACAGATACGCAGTATTTT. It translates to CASSLGLAGFTDTQYF.

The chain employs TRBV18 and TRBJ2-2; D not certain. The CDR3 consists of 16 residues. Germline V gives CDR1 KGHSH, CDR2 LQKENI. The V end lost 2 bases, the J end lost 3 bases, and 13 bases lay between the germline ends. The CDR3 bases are TGTGCCAGCTCACCAGTTGTGTCAGGCGACACCGGGGAGCTGTTTTTT. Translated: CASSPVVSGDTGELFF.

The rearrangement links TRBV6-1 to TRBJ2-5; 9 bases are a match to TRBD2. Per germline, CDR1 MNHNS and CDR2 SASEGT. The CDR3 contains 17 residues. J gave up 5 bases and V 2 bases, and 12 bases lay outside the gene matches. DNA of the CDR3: TGTGCCAGCAGTGAACGTTTAGCGGGGGACCCACGGGAGACCCAGTACTTC. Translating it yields CASSERLAGDPRETQYF.

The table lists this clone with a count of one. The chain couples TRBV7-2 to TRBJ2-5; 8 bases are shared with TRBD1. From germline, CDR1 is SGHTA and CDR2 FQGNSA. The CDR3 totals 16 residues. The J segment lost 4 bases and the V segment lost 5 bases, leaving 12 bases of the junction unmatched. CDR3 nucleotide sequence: TGTGCCAGCAGCCCCTTCGGGACAGGCCGACGAGAGACCCAGTACTTC. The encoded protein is CASSPFGTGRRETQYF.

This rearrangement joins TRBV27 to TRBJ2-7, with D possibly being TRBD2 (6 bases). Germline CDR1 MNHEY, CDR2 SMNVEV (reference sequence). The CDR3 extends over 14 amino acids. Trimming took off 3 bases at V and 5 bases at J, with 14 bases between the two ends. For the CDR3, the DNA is TGTGCCAGCAGTTTCCGGCGGGAAAGGAACGAGCAGTACTTC. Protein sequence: CASSFRRERNEQYF.

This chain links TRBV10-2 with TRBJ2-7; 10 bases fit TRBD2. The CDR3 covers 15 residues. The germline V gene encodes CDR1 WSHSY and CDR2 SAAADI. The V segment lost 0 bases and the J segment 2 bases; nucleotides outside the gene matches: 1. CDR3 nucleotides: TGCGCCAGCAGTGAGTCACTAGCGGGACCCTACGAGCAGTACTTC. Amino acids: CASSESLAGPYEQYF.

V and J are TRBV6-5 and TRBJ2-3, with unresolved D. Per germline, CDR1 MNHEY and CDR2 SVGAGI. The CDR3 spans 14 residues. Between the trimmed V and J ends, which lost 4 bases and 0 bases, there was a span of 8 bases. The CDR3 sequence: CASSLATSTDTQYF. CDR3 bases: TGTGCCAGCAGTTTAGCTACTAGCACAGATACGCAGTATTTT.

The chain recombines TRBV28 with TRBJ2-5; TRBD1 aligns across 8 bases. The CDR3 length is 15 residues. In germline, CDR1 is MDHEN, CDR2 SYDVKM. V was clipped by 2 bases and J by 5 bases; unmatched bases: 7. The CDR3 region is CASSLPGQARETQYF. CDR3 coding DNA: TGTGCCAGCAGTTTACCGGGACAGGCCCGGGAGACCCAGTACTTC.

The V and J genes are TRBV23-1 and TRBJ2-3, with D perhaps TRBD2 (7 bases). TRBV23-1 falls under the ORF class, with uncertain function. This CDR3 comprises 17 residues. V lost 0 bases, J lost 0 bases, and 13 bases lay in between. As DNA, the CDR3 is TGCGCCAGCAGTCAATCCGGGGGGACACCTAGCACAGATACGCAGTATTTT. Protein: CASSQSGGTPSTDTQYF.

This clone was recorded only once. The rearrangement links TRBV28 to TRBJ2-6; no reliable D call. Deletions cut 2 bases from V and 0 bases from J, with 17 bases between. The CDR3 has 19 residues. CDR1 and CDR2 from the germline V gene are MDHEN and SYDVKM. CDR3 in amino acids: CASSLVDGFSSSGANVLTF. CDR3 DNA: TGTGCCAGCAGTTTAGTTGACGGGTTCTCCTCCTCTGGGGCCAACGTCCTGACTTTC.

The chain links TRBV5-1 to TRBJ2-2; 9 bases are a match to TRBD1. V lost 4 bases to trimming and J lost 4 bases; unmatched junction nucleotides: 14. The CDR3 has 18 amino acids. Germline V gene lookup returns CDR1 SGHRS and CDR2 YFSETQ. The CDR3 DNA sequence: TGCGCCAGCAGCCCCACTCAAGCGGGGACAGGGACCACCGGGGAGCTGTTTTTT. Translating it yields CASSPTQAGTGTTGELFF.

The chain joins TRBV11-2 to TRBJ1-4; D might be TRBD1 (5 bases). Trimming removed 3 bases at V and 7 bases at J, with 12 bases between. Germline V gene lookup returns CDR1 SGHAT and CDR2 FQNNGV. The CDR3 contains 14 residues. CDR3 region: CASSLAGRGEKLFF. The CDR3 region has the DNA TGTGCCAGCAGCTTGGCCGGGAGGGGTGAAAAACTGTTTTTT.

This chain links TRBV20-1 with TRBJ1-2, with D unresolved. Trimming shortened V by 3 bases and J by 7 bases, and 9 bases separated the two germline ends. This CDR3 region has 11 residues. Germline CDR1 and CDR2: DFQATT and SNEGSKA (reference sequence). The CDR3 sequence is CSASAQSGYTF. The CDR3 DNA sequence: TGCAGTGCTAGCGCACAAAGTGGCTACACCTTC.